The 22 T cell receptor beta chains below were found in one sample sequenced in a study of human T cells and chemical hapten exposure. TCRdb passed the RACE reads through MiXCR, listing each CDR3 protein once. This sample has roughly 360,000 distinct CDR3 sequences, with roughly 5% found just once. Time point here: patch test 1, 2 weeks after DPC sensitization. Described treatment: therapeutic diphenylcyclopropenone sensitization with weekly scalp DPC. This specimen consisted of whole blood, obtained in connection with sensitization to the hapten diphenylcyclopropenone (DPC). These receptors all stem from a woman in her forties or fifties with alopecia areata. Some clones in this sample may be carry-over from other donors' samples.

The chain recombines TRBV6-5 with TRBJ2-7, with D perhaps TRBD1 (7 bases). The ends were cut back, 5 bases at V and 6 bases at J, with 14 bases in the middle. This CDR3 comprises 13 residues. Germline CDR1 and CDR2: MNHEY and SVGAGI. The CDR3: CASSARGEVEQYF. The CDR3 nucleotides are TGTGCCAGCAGTGCCAGGGGGGAAGTCGAGCAGTACTTC.

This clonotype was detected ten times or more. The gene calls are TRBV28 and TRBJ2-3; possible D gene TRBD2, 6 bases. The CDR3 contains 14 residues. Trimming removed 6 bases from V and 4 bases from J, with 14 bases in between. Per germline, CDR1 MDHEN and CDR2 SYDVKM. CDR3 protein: CASSRRAYADTQYF. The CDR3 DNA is TGTGCCAGCAGCCGGAGGGCCTACGCAGATACGCAGTATTTT.

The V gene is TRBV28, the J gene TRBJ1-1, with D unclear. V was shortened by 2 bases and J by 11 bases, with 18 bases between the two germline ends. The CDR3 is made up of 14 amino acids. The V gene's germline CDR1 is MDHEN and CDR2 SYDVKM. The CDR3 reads CASSLGKGSGGAFF. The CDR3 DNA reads TGTGCCAGCAGTTTAGGAAAAGGATCCGGCGGGGCTTTCTTT.

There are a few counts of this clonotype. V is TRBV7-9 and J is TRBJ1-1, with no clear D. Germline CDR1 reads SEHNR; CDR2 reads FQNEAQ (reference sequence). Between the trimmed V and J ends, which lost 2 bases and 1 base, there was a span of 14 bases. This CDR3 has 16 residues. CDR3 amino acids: CASSLFGVDQNTEAFF. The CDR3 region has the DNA TGTGCCAGCAGCTTATTCGGCGTAGACCAGAACACTGAAGCTTTCTTT.

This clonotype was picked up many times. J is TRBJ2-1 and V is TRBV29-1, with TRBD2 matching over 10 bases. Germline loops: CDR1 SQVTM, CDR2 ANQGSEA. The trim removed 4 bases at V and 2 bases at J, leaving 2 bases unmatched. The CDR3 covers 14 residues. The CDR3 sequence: CSVVTSGTYNEQFF. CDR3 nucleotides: TGCAGCGTTGTCACTAGCGGGACCTACAATGAGCAGTTCTTC.

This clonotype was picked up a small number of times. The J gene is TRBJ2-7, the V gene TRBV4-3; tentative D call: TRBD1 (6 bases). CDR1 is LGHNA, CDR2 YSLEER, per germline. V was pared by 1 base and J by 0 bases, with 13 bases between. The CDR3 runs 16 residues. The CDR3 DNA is TGCGCCAGCAGCCAAGGAACAGGGATGAGCTCCTACGAGCAGTACTTC. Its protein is CASSQGTGMSSYEQYF.

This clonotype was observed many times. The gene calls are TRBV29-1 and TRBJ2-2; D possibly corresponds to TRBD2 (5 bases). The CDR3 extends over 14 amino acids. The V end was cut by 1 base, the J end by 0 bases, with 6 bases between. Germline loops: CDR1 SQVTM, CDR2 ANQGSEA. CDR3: CSVEAGSNTGELFF. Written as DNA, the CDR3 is TGCAGCGTTGAAGCGGGATCGAACACCGGGGAGCTGTTTTTT.

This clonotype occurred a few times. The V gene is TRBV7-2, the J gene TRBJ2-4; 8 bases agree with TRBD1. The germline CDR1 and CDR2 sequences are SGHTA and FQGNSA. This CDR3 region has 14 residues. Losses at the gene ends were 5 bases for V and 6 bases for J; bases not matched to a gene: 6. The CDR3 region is CASSISGGRNIQYF. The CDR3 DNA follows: TGTGCCAGCAGCATATCAGGGGGCAGAAACATTCAGTACTTC.

CDR3 nucleotides: TGTGCCAGCAGCGTAGACGGCTACACTGAAGCTTTCTTT. Translation gives CASSVDGYTEAFF. J is TRBJ1-1 and V is TRBV9; D gene uncertain. The CDR3 extends over 13 amino acids. Germline V gives CDR1 SGDLS, CDR2 YYNGEE. Trimming took off 0 bases at V and 3 bases at J, with 6 bases between the two ends.

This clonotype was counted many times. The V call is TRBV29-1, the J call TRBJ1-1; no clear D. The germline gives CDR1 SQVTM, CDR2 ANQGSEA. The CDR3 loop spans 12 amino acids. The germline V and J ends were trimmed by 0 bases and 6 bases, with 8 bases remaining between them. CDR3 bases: TGCAGCGTTGAAGACCCGGACGCTGAAGCTTTCTTT. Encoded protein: CSVEDPDAEAFF.

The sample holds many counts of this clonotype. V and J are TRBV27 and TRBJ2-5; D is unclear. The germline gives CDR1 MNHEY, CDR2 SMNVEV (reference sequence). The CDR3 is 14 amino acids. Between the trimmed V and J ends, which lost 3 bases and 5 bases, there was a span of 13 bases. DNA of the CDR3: TGTGCCAGCAGTTTGACCGGCAGGCCGGAGACCCAGTACTTC. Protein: CASSLTGRPETQYF.

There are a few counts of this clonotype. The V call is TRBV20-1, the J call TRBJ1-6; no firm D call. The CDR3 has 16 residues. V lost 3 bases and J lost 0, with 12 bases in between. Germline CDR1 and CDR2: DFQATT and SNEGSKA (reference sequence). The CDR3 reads CSASYDSGSYNSPLHF. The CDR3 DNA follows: TGCAGTGCTAGCTACGACTCTGGCTCCTATAATTCACCCCTCCACTTT.

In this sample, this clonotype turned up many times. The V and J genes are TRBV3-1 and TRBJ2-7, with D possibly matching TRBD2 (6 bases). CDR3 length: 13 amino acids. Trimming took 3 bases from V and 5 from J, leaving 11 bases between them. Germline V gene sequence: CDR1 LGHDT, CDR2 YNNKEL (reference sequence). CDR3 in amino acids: CASSQGLYNEQYF. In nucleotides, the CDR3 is TGTGCCAGCAGCCAGGGACTCTACAACGAGCAGTACTTC.

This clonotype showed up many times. Written as DNA, the CDR3 is TGTGCCAGCAGTGGACAGGGCGGATGGAATTCACCCCTCCACTTT. Amino acids: CASSGQGGWNSPLHF. The chain is built from TRBV27 and TRBJ1-6; TRBD1 matches 8 bases. This CDR3 spans 15 amino acids. V lost 5 bases and J lost 7; bases outside the gene matches: 7. CDR1 and CDR2 (germline): MNHEY, SMNVEV (reference sequence).

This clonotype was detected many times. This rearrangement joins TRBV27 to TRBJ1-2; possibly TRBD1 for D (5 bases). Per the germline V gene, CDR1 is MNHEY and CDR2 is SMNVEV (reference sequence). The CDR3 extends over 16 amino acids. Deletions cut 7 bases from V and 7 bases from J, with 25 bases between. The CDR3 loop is CASKLGGVSPSGGYTF. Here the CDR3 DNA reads TGTGCCAGCAAGCTGGGGGGGGTCTCCCCTTCGGGTGGCTACACCTTC.

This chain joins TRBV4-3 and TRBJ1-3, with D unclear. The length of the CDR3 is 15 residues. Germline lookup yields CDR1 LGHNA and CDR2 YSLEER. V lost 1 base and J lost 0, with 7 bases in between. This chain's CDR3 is CASSQGRLSGNTIYF. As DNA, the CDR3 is TGCGCCAGCAGCCAAGGACGGCTCTCTGGAAACACCATATATTTT.

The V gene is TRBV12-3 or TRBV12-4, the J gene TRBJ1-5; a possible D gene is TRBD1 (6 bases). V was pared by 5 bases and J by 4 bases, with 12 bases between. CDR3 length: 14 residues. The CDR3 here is CASSTYRENQPQHF. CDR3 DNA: TGTGCCAGCAGTACCTACAGGGAGAATCAGCCCCAGCATTTT.

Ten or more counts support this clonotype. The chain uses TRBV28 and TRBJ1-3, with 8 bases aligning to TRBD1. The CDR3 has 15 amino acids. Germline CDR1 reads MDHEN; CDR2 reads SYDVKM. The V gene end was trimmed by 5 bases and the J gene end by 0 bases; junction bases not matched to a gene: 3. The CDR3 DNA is TGTGCCAGCAGTGGGGGACAGGTCTCTGGAAACACCATATATTTT. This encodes CASSGGQVSGNTIYF.

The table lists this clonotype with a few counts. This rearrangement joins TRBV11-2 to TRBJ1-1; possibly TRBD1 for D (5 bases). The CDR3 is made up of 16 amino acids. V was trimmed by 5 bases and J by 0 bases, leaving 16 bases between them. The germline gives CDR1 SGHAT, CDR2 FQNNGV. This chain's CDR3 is CASSPTPGHMNTEAFF. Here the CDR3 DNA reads TGTGCCAGCAGCCCCACCCCAGGACACATGAACACTGAAGCTTTCTTT.

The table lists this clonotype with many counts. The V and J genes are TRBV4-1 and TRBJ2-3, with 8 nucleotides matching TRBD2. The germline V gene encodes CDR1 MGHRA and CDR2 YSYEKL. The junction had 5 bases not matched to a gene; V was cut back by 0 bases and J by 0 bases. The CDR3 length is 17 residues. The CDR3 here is CASSQEEAGVSTDTQYF. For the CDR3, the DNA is TGCGCCAGCAGCCAAGAAGAAGCGGGGGTTAGCACAGATACGCAGTATTTT.

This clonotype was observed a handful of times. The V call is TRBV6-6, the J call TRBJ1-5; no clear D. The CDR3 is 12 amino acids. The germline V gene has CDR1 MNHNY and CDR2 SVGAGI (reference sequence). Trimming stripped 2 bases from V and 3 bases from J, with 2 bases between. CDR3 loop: CASSYVNQPQHF. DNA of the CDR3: TGTGCCAGCAGTTACGTCAATCAGCCCCAGCATTTT.

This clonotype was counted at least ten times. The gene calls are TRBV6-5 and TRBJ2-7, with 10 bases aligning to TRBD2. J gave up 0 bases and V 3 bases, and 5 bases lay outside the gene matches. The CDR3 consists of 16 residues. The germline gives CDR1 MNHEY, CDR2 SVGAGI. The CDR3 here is CASSYSSGRASYEQYF. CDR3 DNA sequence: TGTGCCAGCAGTTATTCAAGCGGGAGGGCCTCCTACGAGCAGTACTTC.